This TCR beta chain was recorded in a study of OX40 agonist ivuxolimab in advanced cancers. For the study at large: Patients achieving partial responses numbered three: one hepatocellular carcinoma case and two cutaneous melanoma cases.

Blood specimens came from baseline, cycle 4 day 1, and cycle 7 day 1. Method: immunoSEQ multiplex PCR; TCRdb's copy keeps in-frame clones and lacks some. The sample includes tens of thousands of clones, around nine tenths seen only once; the top ten take around 0.4%. With regard to this clone: As yet, its antigen is unknown.

The CDR3 runs 15 residues. Germline CDR1 reads SGHNT; CDR2 reads YYREEE (reference sequence). Trimming pared 3 bases from V and 1 base from J, leaving 13 bases between. Study results and caveats: Mean expanded clone counts were higher in CD8+ than CD4+ T cells.

V and J are TRBV5-4 and TRBJ1-1; D is unresolved. The source of this sequence is an adult with an advanced solid tumor such as melanoma, head and neck, liver or kidney cancer. The sample here was CD4+ or CD8+ T cells sorted from blood, taken in a trial of the OX40 agonist ivuxolimab. The CDR3 sequence is CASSSSLAGNTEAFF. The CDR3 DNA sequence: TGTGCCAGCAGCTCGTCCCTGGCGGGGAACACTGAAGCTTTCTTT. Full variable domain (missing parts from reference TRBV5-4 and TRBJ1-1): ETGVTQSPTHLIKTRGQQVTLRCSSQSGHNTVSWYQQALGQGPQFIFQYYREEENGRGNFPPRFSGLQFPNYSSELNVNALELDDSALYLCASSSSLAGNTEAFFGQGTRLTVV.